These 30 T cell receptor beta chains were all obtained from the same sample, sequenced in a study of control samples from healthy donors and cancer patients. Using immunoSEQ multiplex PCR, the repertoire was profiled, and TCRdb retains in-frame clones only, with some absent. The sample gives about 94,000 clones, 75% to 95% of which show up once; 3% to 4.5% is in the top ten. The sequenced sample was blood. The receptor set was obtained from a woman younger than 35 in good health.

The V and J genes are TRBV19 and TRBJ2-5, with no clear D. The germline CDR1 and CDR2 sequences are LNHDA and SQIVND (reference sequence). V lost 4 bases, J lost 4 bases, and 10 bases lay in between. The CDR3 length is 13 residues. Here the CDR3 reads CASSNLGIETQYF. CDR3 DNA sequence: TGTGCCAGTAGTAACCTGGGGATAGAGACCCAGTACTTC.

This clone was recorded once. The V and J genes are TRBV4-1 and TRBJ1-1; TRBD1 agrees at 7 bases. This CDR3 region has 15 residues. The junction had 1 base not matched to a gene; V was cut back by 0 bases and J by 0 bases. Looked up from germline, CDR1 is MGHRA and CDR2 is YSYEKL. The CDR3: CASSQEGTVNTEAFF. CDR3 bases: TGCGCCAGCAGCCAAGAAGGGACAGTGAACACTGAAGCTTTCTTT.

V and J are TRBV19 and TRBJ1-3, with D hard to call. V lost 3 bases and J lost 0, with 18 bases in between. Germline V gives CDR1 LNHDA, CDR2 SQIVND (reference sequence). The CDR3 runs to 18 residues. The CDR3 nucleotides read TGTGCCAGTAGTATTATTCCCGGTCGGAGGCTCTCTGGAAACACCATATATTTT. Encoded protein: CASSIIPGRRLSGNTIYF.

This clone occurred a few times. The chain recombines TRBV6-2 or TRBV6-3 with TRBJ2-5; D gene uncertain. Germline values: CDR1 MNHEY, CDR2 SVGEGT. CDR3 length: 13 residues. The V end lost 4 bases, the J end lost 4 bases, and 10 bases lay between the germline ends. CDR3 in amino acids: CASSLSETETQYF. In DNA form, the CDR3 reads TGTGCCAGCAGTTTATCCGAAACAGAGACCCAGTACTTC.

The chain uses TRBV12-3 or TRBV12-4 and TRBJ1-2, with D possibly being TRBD1 (5 bases). The CDR3 runs 12 residues. V was trimmed by 7 bases and J by 7 bases, leaving 13 bases between them. In DNA form, the CDR3 reads TGTGCCAGCATGTCTGGCAGGGTTGGCTACACCTTC. Translation: CASMSGRVGYTF.

This clone was counted once. V is TRBV5-1 and J is TRBJ1-2; TRBD1 matches at 9 bases. From germline, CDR1 is SGHRS and CDR2 YFSETQ. Unmatched junction bases numbered 8, after V lost 5 bases and J lost 6 bases. The CDR3 extends over 14 amino acids. The CDR3 spells CASRRPGQGNGYTF. CDR3 sequence (DNA): TGCGCCAGCAGGCGACCGGGACAGGGTAATGGCTACACCTTC.

The V and J genes are TRBV9 and TRBJ1-6, with TRBD1 matching 9 bases. Germline CDR1 is SGDLS and CDR2 is YYNGEE. This CDR3 has 16 residues. V shed 3 bases and J 3 bases; nucleotides not matched to a gene: 4. The DNA for the CDR3 is TGTGCCAGCAGCGACGGACAGGGGATCTATAATTCACCCCTCCACTTT. Translation gives CASSDGQGIYNSPLHF.

This clone was picked up one time. This chain uses TRBV27 with TRBJ2-7, with D possibly matching TRBD2 (6 bases). The V end lost 10 bases, the J end lost 1 base, and 14 bases lay between the germline ends. Germline V gene lookup returns CDR1 MNHEY and CDR2 SMNVEV (reference sequence). The CDR3 is 13 amino acids. The CDR3, as DNA: TGTGCCACCAGCCTGGGAGGATCCTACGAGCAGTACTTC. Amino acids: CATSLGGSYEQYF.

The rearrangement joins TRBV27 to TRBJ1-2; D possibly corresponds to TRBD1 (5 bases). V lost 0 bases to trimming and J lost 8 bases, with 22 bases between them. Germline V gene sequence: CDR1 MNHEY, CDR2 SMNVEV (reference sequence). The CDR3 sequence is 17 residues long. The DNA for the CDR3 is TGTGCCAGCAGTTTATCATTGGTCGAAGGCAGGGAGAGGGGCTACACCTTC. Protein sequence: CASSLSLVEGRERGYTF.

This chain connects TRBV4-1 to TRBJ2-2, with 10 bases fitting TRBD2. With 6 bases clipped from V and 5 bases from J, the junction kept 6 bases outside the gene matches. CDR3 size: 15 residues. From germline, CDR1 is MGHRA and CDR2 YSYEKL. The chain's CDR3 is CASSLAGGGTGELFF. The CDR3 DNA sequence: TGCGCCAGCAGTTTAGCGGGGGGCGGGACCGGGGAGCTGTTTTTT.

The chain is built from TRBV6-5 and TRBJ1-3, with D possibly TRBD1 on 5 matching bases. The CDR3 runs to 12 residues. V lost 5 bases and J lost 7, with 9 bases in between. Germline CDR1 reads MNHEY; CDR2 reads SVGAGI. The CDR3 protein is CASSLRENTIYF. CDR3 nucleotides: TGTGCCAGCAGTCTCAGGGAGAACACCATATATTTT.

The genes are TRBV13 and TRBJ2-5, with D maybe TRBD2 (7 bases). V lost 5 bases, J lost 2 bases, and 18 bases lay in between. Germline V lookup: CDR1 PRHDT, CDR2 FYEKMQ (reference sequence). The CDR3 is made up of 16 amino acids. DNA of the CDR3: TGTGCCAGCAGCCCCCATGGCGGGGGCGGACAAGAGACCCAGTACTTC. Its translation: CASSPHGGGGQETQYF.

Only a few counts were recorded for this clone. The chain carries TRBV6-5 and TRBJ2-3; D gene unclear. The CDR3 loop spans 15 amino acids. V lost 6 bases, J lost 4 bases, and 17 bases lay in between. Germline V gene sequence: CDR1 MNHEY, CDR2 SVGAGI. The CDR3 DNA reads TGTGCCAGCAGGGATGAGTATGACCCCCCAGATACGCAGTATTTT. It specifies CASRDEYDPPDTQYF.

V usage is TRBV11-2 and J usage is TRBJ1-1, with D possibly TRBD1 on 5 matching bases. Germline V gene sequence: CDR1 SGHAT, CDR2 FQNNGV. V was cut by 5 bases and J by 0 bases, with 19 bases left in between. The CDR3 has 17 amino acids. CDR3 loop: CASSPKGSRSLNTEAFF. CDR3 nucleotide sequence: TGTGCCAGCAGCCCAAAGGGGAGCAGAAGTTTGAACACTGAAGCTTTCTTT.

This rearrangement joins TRBV19 to TRBJ1-1, with D hard to call. V was clipped by 1 base and J by 5 bases, with 11 bases between them. The CDR3 is 14 amino acids. The V gene's germline CDR1 is LNHDA and CDR2 SQIVND (reference sequence). The CDR3 here is CASSIGPTWTEAFF. The CDR3 DNA reads TGTGCCAGTAGTATAGGGCCCACATGGACTGAAGCTTTCTTT.

The CDR3 coding sequence is TGCGCCAGCAGTCATTCGACAGGGACTAATGAAAAACTGTTTTTT. Translating it yields CASSHSTGTNEKLFF. The chain couples TRBV23-1 to TRBJ1-4; 7 nucleotides agree with TRBD1. TRBV23-1 is an open reading frame whose function is uncertain. V was pared by 3 bases and J by 2 bases, with 3 bases of the junction left unmatched. There are 15 residues in the CDR3.

The chain uses TRBV7-2 and TRBJ1-1; D gene uncertain. With 5 bases removed from V and 4 bases from J, the gap between germline ends came to 11 bases. The germline V gene has CDR1 SGHTA and CDR2 FQGNSA. This CDR3 region has 13 residues. The CDR3 sequence is CASSQRPFTEAFF. For the CDR3, the DNA is TGTGCCAGCAGCCAACGCCCTTTCACTGAAGCTTTCTTT.

This chain connects TRBV10-1 to TRBJ2-1, with D possibly TRBD2 on 5 matching bases. CDR1 and CDR2 (germline): WNHNN, SYGVQD (reference sequence). Trimming cost V 3 bases and J 5 bases, with 14 bases left between them. CDR3 length equals 15 residues. CDR3 in DNA: TGCGCCAGCAGTGATGGAGCGGTGGAAGACAATGAGCAGTTCTTC. This sequence encodes CASSDGAVEDNEQFF.

The J gene is TRBJ1-5, the V gene TRBV18; 12 bases agree with TRBD1. The germline V gene has CDR1 KGHSH and CDR2 LQKENI. V lost 3 bases to trimming and J lost 6 bases; unmatched junction nucleotides: 9. The CDR3 consists of 17 residues. The CDR3 nucleotides read TGTGCCAGCTCACCCCCCGGGACAGGGGGCGGCGGTCAGCCCCAGCATTTT. This translates into CASSPPGTGGGGQPQHF. The full variable domain, in which reference TRBV18 and TRBJ1-5 provide the parts outside the CDR3, is NAGVMQNPRHLVRRRGQEARLRCSPMKGHSHVYWYRQLPEEGLKFMVYLQKENIIDESGMPKERFSAEFPKEGPSILRIQQVVRGDSAAYFCASSPPGTGGGGQPQHFGDGTRLSIL.

V is TRBV24-1 and J is TRBJ2-5, with 15 bases fitting TRBD2. The CDR3 spans 16 residues. V lost 6 bases and J lost 5; bases outside the gene matches: 6. CDR1 is KGHDR and CDR2 is SFDVKD in the germline V gene. In DNA, the CDR3 is TGTGCCACCAGTCCCGGACTAGCGGGGGGGATTGAGACCCAGTACTTC. Residues: CATSPGLAGGIETQYF.

The J gene is TRBJ1-1, the V gene TRBV18; D call uncertain. Between the trimmed V and J ends, which lost 4 bases and 1 base, there was a span of 10 bases. The CDR3 sequence is 14 residues long. The germline V gene encodes CDR1 KGHSH and CDR2 LQKENI. This CDR3 is CASSLYPTNTEAFF. The CDR3 nucleotides are TGTGCCAGCTCACTATATCCGACGAACACTGAAGCTTTCTTT.

The V gene is TRBV2, the J gene TRBJ2-7; perhaps TRBD1 as D (5 bases). Germline V lookup: CDR1 SNHLY, CDR2 FYNNEI. V shed 1 base and J shed 3 bases, with 13 bases lying between them. This CDR3 comprises 15 residues. The CDR3 sequence: CASSEEGALNYEQYF. The CDR3 DNA reads as TGTGCCAGCAGTGAAGAAGGGGCTCTCAACTACGAGCAGTACTTC.

The gene calls are TRBV5-1 and TRBJ2-7; 10 nucleotides line up with TRBD2. Germline V CDR1 and CDR2: SGHRS, YFSETQ. The J segment lost 0 bases and the V segment lost 4 bases, leaving 13 bases of the junction unmatched. The CDR3 is 18 amino acids. The CDR3 loop reads CASSPPWLAGVSSYEQYF. DNA for the CDR3: TGCGCCAGCAGCCCCCCTTGGCTAGCGGGAGTAAGCTCCTACGAGCAGTACTTC.

The genes are TRBV14 and TRBJ1-2; D call uncertain. V was cut by 0 bases and J by 3 bases, with 17 bases left in between. Germline V CDR1 and CDR2: SGHDN, FVKESK. The CDR3 covers 17 residues. CDR3 nucleotide sequence: TGTGCCAGCAGCCAAGATCGAAGGGAGAGGGTGGACTATGGCTACACCTTC. Translating gives CASSQDRRERVDYGYTF.

The CDR3: CASSNRSGTRHNYGYTF. For the CDR3, the DNA is TGTGCCAGCAGCAATCGCTCCGGGACAAGGCATAACTATGGCTACACCTTC. The chain recombines TRBV21-1 with TRBJ1-2; TRBD1, as called in the table, went unchecked against the DNA. TRBV21-1 is a listed pseudogene. The CDR3 is 17 amino acids.

The chain uses TRBV5-1 and TRBJ2-2, with unresolved D. CDR1 SGHRS and CDR2 YFSETQ come from the germline V gene. The ends were cut back, 2 bases at V and 0 bases at J, with 11 bases in the middle. The CDR3 consists of 16 residues. Here the CDR3 DNA reads TGCGCCAGCAGCTTAATCGGAGAAGCGAACACCGGGGAGCTGTTTTTT. Its translation is CASSLIGEANTGELFF.

As DNA, the CDR3 is TGCGCCAGCAGCCCCGGACGAGGCGGAGAAAAACTGTTTTTT. This translates into CASSPGRGGEKLFF. The genes are TRBV5-1 and TRBJ1-4; D unclear. V was clipped by 4 bases and J by 8 bases, with 15 bases between them. This CDR3 has 14 amino acids. Per germline, CDR1 SGHRS and CDR2 YFSETQ.

The V gene is TRBV6-1, the J gene TRBJ2-7; D is possibly TRBD1 or TRBD2 (6 bases each). V was shortened by 3 bases and J by 5 bases, with 23 bases between the two germline ends. The CDR3 extends over 17 amino acids. The germline V gene encodes CDR1 MNHNS and CDR2 SASEGT. The CDR3 sequence is CASSDKAWGAQVDEQYF. In nucleotides, the CDR3 is TGTGCCAGCAGTGACAAGGCTTGGGGGGCTCAAGTCGACGAGCAGTACTTC.

The chain uses TRBV2 and TRBJ1-2; D might be TRBD1 (6 bases). Germline values: CDR1 SNHLY, CDR2 FYNNEI. The V gene lost 3 bases and the J gene lost 10 bases, with 21 bases spanning the gap. This CDR3 comprises 15 residues. CDR3 protein: CASSERAGTPRDYTF. The DNA for the CDR3 is TGTGCCAGCAGTGAGAGAGCCGGGACACCAAGGGACTACACCTTC.

This clone has a single count. This chain uses TRBV27 with TRBJ1-6; no reliable D call. V lost 4 bases and J lost 10, with 11 bases in between. The CDR3 runs to 13 residues. Germline values: CDR1 MNHEY, CDR2 SMNVEV (reference sequence). This chain's CDR3 is CASSSYQSSPLHF. The CDR3 nucleotides read TGTGCCAGCAGTTCATACCAGTCCTCACCCCTCCACTTT.